The entry below describes one T cell receptor (beta chain). Its specificity is unknown. The data belong to a study of beta chain features in type 1 diabetes. The V segment lost 0 bases and the J segment 2 bases; nucleotides outside the gene matches: 2. This CDR3 is built from 15 residues. Per the germline V gene, CDR1 is SGHRS and CDR2 is YFSETQ. Points from the study as a whole: In every one of the four CD4+ subsets, TCRB CDR3s were moderately but significantly shorter in Type 1 diabetes patients.

Reverse transcribing all isolated RNA meant expressed TCRB transcripts were sequenced. Profiled with immunoSEQ multiplex PCR; TCRdb holds only in-frame clones, not every one. The sample has about 160,000 clones, approximately 10% seen once; the top ten hold under 0.75%. The sample comprised central memory CD4+ T cells from blood. This sequence was found in a woman under 40 with type 1 diabetes. The V gene is TRBV5-1, the J gene TRBJ2-3, with TRBD1 matching over 8 bases. The CDR3, as DNA: TGCGCCAGCAGCTTGGACAGGGGGATCACAGATACGCAGTATTTT. This sequence encodes CASSLDRGITDTQYF.